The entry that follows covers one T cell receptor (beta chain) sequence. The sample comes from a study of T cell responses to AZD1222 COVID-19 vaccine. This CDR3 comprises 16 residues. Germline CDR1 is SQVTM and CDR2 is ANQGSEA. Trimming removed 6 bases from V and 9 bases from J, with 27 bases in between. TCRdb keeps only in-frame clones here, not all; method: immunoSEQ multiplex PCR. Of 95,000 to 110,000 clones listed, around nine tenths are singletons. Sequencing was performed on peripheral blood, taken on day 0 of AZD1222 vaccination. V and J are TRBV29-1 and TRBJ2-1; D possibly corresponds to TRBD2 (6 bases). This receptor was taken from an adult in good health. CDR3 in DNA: TGCAGCGTCCCCCCGCCGGGCGGGGTATCAACAGGTGAGCAGTTCTTC. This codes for CSVPPPGGVSTGEQFF.